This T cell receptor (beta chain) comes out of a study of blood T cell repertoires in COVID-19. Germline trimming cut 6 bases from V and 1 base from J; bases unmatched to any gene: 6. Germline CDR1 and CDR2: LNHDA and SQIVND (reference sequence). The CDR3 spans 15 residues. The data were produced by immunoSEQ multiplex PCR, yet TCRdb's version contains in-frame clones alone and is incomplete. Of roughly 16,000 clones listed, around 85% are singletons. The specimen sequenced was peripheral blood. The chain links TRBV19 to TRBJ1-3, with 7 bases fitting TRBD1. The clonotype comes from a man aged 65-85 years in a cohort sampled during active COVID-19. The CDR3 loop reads CASSGQAASGNTIYF. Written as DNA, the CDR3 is TGTGCCAGTAGCGGACAGGCCGCGTCTGGAAACACCATATATTTT. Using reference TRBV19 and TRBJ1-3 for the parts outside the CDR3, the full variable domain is DGGITQSPKYLFRKEGQNVTLSCEQNLNHDAMYWYRQDPGQGLRLIYYSQIVNDFQKGDIAEGYSVSREKKESFPLTVTSAQKNPTAFYLCASSGQAASGNTIYFGEGSWLTVV.